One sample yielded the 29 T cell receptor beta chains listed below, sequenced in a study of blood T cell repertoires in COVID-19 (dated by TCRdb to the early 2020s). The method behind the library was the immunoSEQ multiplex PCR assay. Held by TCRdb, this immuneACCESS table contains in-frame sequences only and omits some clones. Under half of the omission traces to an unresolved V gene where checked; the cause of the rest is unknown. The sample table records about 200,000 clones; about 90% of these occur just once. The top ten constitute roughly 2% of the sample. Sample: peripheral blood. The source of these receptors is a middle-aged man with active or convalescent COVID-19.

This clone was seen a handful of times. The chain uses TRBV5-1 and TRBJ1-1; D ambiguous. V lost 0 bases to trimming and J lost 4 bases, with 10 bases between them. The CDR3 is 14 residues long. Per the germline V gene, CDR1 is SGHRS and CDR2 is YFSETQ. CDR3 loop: CASSLGEGVTEAFF. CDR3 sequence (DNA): TGCGCCAGCAGCTTGGGGGAGGGAGTCACTGAAGCTTTCTTT.

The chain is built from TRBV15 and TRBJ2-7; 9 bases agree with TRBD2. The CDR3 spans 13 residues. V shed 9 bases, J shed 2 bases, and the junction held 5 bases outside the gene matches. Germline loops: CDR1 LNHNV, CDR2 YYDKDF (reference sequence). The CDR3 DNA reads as TGTGCCACTCGGGCTAGCGGGGCCTACGAGCAGTACTTC. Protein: CATRASGAYEQYF.

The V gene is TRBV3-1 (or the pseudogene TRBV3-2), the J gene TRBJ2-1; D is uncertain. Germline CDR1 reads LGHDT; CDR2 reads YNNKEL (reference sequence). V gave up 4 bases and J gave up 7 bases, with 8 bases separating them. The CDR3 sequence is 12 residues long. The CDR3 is CASSPDPNEQFF. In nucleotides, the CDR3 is TGTGCCAGCAGCCCAGACCCAAATGAGCAGTTCTTC.

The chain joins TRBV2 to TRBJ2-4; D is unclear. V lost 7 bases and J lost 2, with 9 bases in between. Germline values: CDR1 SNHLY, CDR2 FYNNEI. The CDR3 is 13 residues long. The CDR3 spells CASTSESKNIQYF. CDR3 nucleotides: TGTGCCAGCACCTCCGAGTCCAAAAACATTCAGTACTTC.

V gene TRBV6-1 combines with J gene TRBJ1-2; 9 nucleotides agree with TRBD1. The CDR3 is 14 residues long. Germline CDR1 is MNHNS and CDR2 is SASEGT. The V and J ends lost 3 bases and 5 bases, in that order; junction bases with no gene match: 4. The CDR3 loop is CASSDGQGIYGYTF. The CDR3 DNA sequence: TGTGCCAGCAGTGACGGACAGGGGATTTATGGCTACACCTTC.

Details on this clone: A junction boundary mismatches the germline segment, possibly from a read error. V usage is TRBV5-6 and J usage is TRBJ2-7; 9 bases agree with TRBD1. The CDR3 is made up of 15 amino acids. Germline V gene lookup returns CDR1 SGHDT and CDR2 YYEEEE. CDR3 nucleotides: TGTGCCAGCAGCCTAGGACAGGGGAACTCCCACGAGCAGTACTTC. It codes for CASSLGQGNSHEQYF.

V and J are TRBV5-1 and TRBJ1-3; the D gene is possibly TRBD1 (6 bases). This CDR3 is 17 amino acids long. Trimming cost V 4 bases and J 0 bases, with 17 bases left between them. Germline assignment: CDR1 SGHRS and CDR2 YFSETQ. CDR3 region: CASSEPRDTRSGNTIYF. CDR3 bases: TGCGCCAGCAGCGAGCCGAGGGACACCCGCTCTGGAAACACCATATATTTT.

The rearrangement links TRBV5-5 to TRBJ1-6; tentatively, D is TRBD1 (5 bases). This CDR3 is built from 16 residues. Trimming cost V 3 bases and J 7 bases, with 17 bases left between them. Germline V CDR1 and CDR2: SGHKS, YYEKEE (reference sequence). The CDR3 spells CASSSLRTEGNSPLHF. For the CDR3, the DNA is TGTGCCAGCAGCTCCCTTCGGACGGAGGGGAATTCACCCCTCCACTTT. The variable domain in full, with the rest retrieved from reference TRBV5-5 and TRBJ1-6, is DAGVTQSPTHLIKTRGQQVTLRCSPISGHKSVSWYQQVLGQGPQFIFQYYEKEERGRGNFPDRFSARQFPNYSSELNVNALLLGDSALYLCASSSLRTEGNSPLHFGNGTRLTVT.

CDR3 region: CASSSSTGTGNNEQFF. As DNA, the CDR3 is TGTGCCAGCAGCTCATCAACCGGGACAGGCAACAATGAGCAGTTCTTC. The rearrangement uses TRBV11-3 and TRBJ2-1, with TRBD1 matching 8 bases. Per germline, CDR1 SGHNT and CDR2 YENEEA. This CDR3 contains 16 residues. Trimming removed 4 bases from V and 5 bases from J; junction bases left unmatched: 10.

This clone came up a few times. The CDR3 DNA is TGTGCCAGCAGCCACGGACAGGGCCTTAGCTACGAGCAGTACTTC. Encoded protein: CASSHGQGLSYEQYF. The chain carries TRBV7-2 and TRBJ2-7; 8 positions match TRBD1. The CDR3 runs 15 residues. CDR1 is SGHTA and CDR2 is FQGNSA in the germline V gene. V was pared by 5 bases and J by 3 bases, with 9 bases of the junction left unmatched. The full variable domain, rest sourced from reference TRBV7-2 and TRBJ2-7, is GAGVSQSPSNKVTEKGKDVELRCDPISGHTALYWYRQSLGQGLEFLIYFQGNSAPDKSGLPSDRFSAERTGGSVSTLTIQRTQQEDSAVYLCASSHGQGLSYEQYFGPGTRLTVT.

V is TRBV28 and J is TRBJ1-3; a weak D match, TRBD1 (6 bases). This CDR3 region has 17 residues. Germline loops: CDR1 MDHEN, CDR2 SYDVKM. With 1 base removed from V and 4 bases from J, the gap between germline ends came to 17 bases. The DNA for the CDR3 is TGTGCCAGCAGTTTATCGGCCGGGACAAATGCCGGAAACACCATATATTTT. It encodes CASSLSAGTNAGNTIYF.

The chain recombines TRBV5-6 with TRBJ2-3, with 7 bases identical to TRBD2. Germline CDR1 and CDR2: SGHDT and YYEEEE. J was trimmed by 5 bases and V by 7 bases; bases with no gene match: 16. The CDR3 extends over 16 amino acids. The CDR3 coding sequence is TGTGCCAGCTCCCTGGGGGGGAGGGCCGGGCTAGATACGCAGTATTTT. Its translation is CASSLGGRAGLDTQYF.

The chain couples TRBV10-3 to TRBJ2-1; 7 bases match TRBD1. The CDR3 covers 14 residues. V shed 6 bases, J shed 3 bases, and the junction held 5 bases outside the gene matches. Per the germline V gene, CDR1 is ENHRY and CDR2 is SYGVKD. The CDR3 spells CAISPGTDYNEQFF. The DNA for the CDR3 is TGTGCCATCAGCCCCGGGACAGACTACAATGAGCAGTTCTTC.

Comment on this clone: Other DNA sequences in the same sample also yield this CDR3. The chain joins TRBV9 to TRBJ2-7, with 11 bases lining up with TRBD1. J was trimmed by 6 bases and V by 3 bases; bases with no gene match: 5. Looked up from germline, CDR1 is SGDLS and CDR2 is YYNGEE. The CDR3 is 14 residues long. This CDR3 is CASSAGTGGFEQYF. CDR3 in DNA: TGTGCCAGCAGCGCCGGGACAGGGGGATTCGAGCAGTACTTC.

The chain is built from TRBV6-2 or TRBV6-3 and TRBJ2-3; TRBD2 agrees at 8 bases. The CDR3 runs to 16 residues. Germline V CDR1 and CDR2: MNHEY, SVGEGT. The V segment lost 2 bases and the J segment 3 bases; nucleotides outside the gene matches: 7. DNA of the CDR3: TGTGCCAGCAGTTACGGAGCGGGGGTGGGAACAGATACGCAGTATTTT. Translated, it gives CASSYGAGVGTDTQYF.

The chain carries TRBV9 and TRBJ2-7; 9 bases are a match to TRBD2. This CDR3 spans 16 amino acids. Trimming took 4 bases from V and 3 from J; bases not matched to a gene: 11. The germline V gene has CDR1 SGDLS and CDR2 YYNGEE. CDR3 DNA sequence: TGTGCCAGCAGCATCGACGCGGGAGGGGTTGGCTACGAGCAGTACTTC. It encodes CASSIDAGGVGYEQYF. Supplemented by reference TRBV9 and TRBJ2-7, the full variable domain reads DSGVTQTPKHLITATGQRVTLRCSPRSGDLSVYWYQQSLDQGLQFLIQYYNGEERAKGNILERFSAQQFPDLHSELNLSSLELGDSALYFCASSIDAGGVGYEQYFGPGTRLTVT.

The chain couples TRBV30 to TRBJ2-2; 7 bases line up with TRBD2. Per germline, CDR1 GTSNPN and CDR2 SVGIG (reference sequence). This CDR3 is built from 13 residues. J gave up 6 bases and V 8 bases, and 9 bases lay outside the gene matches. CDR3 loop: CAIGGRAPGELFF. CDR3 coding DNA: TGTGCCATCGGAGGGAGGGCCCCCGGGGAGCTGTTTTTT.

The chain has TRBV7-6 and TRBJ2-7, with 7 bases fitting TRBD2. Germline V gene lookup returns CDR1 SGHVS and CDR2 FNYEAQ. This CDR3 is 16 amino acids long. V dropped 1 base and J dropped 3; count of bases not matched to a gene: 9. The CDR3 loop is CASSLGAGVGHYEQYF. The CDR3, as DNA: TGTGCCAGCAGCTTAGGGGCGGGAGTGGGGCACTACGAGCAGTACTTC.

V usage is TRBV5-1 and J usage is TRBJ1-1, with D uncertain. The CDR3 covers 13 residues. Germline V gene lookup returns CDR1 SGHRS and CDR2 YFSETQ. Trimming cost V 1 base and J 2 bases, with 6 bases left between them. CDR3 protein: CASSLNSNTEAFF. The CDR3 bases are TGCGCCAGCAGCTTGAACAGTAACACTGAAGCTTTCTTT.

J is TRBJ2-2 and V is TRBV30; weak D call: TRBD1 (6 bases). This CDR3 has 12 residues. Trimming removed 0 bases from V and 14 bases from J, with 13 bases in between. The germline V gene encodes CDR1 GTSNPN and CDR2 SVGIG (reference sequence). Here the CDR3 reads CAWSVRGRGLFF. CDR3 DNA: TGTGCCTGGAGTGTACGCGGCAGGGGACTGTTTTTT. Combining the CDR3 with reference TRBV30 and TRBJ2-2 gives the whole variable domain SQTIHQWPATLVQPVGSPLSLECTVEGTSNPNLYWYRQAAGRGLQLLFYSVGIGQISSEVPQNLSASRPQDRQFILSSKKLLLSDSGFYLCAWSVRGRGLFFGEGSRLTVL.

CDR3 residues: CASSLRTSGTGNEQFF. The CDR3 nucleotides read TGCGCCAGCAGCCTCCGGACTAGCGGAACGGGAAATGAGCAGTTCTTC. This sequence joins TRBV5-1 and TRBJ2-1, with 10 bases identical to TRBD2. J gave up 7 bases and V 4 bases, and 11 bases lay outside the gene matches. Germline loops: CDR1 SGHRS, CDR2 YFSETQ. The CDR3 has 16 amino acids.

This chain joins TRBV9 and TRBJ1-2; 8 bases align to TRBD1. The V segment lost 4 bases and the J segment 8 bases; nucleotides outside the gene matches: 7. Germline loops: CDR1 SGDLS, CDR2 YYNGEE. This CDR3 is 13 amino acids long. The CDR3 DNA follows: TGTGCCAGCAGCCTCACGGACAGGGCCGGCTACACCTTC. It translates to CASSLTDRAGYTF.

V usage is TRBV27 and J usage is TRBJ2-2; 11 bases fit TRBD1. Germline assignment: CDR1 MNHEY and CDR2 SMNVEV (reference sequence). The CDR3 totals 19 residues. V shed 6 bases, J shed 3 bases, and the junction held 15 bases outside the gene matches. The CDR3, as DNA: TGTGCCAGCAGATCACCCCGCCCTCGGGACAGGGGGGACACCGGGGAGCTGTTTTTT. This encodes CASRSPRPRDRGDTGELFF.

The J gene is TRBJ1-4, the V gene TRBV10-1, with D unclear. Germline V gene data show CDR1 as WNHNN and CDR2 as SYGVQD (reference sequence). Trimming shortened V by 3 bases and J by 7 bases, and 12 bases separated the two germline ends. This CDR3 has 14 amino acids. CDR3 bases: TGCGCCAGCAGTGACGGCCGGAGTCGTGAAAAACTGTTTTTT. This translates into CASSDGRSREKLFF.

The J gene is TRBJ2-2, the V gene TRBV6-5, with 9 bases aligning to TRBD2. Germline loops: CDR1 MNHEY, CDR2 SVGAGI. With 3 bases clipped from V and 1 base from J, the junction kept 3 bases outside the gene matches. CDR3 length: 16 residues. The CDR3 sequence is CASSYSGSKNTGELFF. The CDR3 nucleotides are TGTGCCAGCAGTTATAGCGGGAGCAAGAACACCGGGGAGCTGTTTTTT.

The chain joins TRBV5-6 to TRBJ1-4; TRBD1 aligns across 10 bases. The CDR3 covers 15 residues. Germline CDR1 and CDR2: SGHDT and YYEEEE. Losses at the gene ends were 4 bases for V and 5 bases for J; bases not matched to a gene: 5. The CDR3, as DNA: TGTGCCAGCAGCCCGTTGGACAGGGGGAATGAAAAACTGTTTTTT. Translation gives CASSPLDRGNEKLFF.

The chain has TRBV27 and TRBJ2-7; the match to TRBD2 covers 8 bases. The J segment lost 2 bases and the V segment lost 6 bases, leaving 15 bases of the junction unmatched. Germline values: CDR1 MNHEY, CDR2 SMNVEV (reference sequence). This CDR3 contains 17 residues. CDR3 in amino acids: CASSRFVSGSIAYEQYF. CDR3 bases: TGTGCCAGCAGCCGGTTTGTGAGCGGGAGTATCGCCTACGAGCAGTACTTC.

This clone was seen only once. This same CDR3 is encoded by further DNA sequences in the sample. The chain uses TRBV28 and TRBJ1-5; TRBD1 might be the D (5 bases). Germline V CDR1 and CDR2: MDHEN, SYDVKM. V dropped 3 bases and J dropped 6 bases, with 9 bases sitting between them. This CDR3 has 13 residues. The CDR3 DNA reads TGTGCCAGCAGTTTTCAGGGATTTCAGCCCCAGCATTTT. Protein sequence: CASSFQGFQPQHF.

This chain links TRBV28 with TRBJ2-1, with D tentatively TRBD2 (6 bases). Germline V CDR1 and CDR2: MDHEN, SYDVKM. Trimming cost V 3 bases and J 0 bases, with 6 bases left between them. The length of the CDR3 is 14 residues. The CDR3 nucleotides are TGTGCCAGCAGTTTCGGGGGCTCCTACAATGAGCAGTTCTTC. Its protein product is CASSFGGSYNEQFF. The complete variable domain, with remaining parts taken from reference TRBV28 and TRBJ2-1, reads DVKVTQSSRYLVKRTGEKVFLECVQDMDHENMFWYRQDPGLGLRLIYFSYDVKMKEKGDIPEGYSVSREKKERFSLILESASTNQTSMYLCASSFGGSYNEQFFGPGTRLTVL.